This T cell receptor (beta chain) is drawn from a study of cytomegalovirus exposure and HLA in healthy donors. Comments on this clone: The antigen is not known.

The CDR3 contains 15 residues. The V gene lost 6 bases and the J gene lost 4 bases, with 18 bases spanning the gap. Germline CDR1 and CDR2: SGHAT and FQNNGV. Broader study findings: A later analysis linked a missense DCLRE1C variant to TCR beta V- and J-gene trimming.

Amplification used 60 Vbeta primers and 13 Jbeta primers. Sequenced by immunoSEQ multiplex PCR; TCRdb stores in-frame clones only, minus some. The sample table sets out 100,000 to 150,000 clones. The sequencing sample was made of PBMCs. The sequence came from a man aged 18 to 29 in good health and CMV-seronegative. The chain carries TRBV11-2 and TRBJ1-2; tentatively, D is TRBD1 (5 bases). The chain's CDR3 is CASRDQGLSGYGYTF. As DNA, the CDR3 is TGTGCCAGCAGGGATCAGGGATTATCGGGCTATGGCTACACCTTC.